This TCR beta chain was captured by sequencing in a study of cytomegalovirus exposure and HLA in healthy donors. Notes on this clone: Antigen: not known.

Overall study findings and caveats: Upon later analysis, TCR association rates were observed to vary by HLA locus, being highest for DRB1 and lowest for HLA-C.

PCR was performed using 60 Vbeta and 13 Jbeta primers. Authors' processing steps: In a later analysis, roughly 10 million of some 80 million unique beta chains occurred in at least two donors. Generated by immunoSEQ multiplex PCR, the TCRdb table keeps only in-frame clones and is missing some. D and trimming were read from the DNA, whereas the V and J calls and clone size are those reported in that table. The data hold approximately 150,000 clones, with roughly 82% observed a single time. This CDR3 is 16 amino acids long. The V gene end was trimmed by 8 bases and the J gene end by 3 bases; junction bases not matched to a gene: 13. Germline V gene lookup returns CDR1 LNHDA and CDR2 SQIVND (reference sequence).

The chain combines TRBV19 with TRBJ2-4, with 7 bases lining up with TRBD1. The clonotype comes from a male donor in good health and CMV-seronegative. Material: PBMCs. The CDR3 region is CASARSGTAVKNIQYF. The CDR3 DNA follows: TGTGCCAGTGCCCGCTCCGGGACAGCGGTCAAAAACATTCAGTACTTC. The full variable domain, in which reference TRBV19 and TRBJ2-4 provide the parts outside the CDR3, is DGGITQSPKYLFRKEGQNVTLSCEQNLNHDAMYWYRQDPGQGLRLIYYSQIVNDFQKGDIAEGYSVSREKKESFPLTVTSAQKNPTAFYLCASARSGTAVKNIQYFGAGTRLSVL.